This T cell receptor beta chain was recovered during a study of T cells after yellow fever vaccination. Study results and limitations: Post-booster repertoires contained most primary-vaccination clones again (roughly 97% CD4, 88% CD8). By day 5 rather than day 15, the secondary response had peaked, though it was weaker. Just a small share of clonotypes turned up in the CD4 compartment as well as the CD8 compartment.

Of note for this clonotype: What it recognizes is unknown.

V shed 6 bases and J shed 0 bases, with 14 bases lying between them. The CDR3 has 16 amino acids. Germline V gene sequence: CDR1 KGHSH, CDR2 LQKENI. The study made its TCR cDNA through 5'RACE template switching. That step introduced a universal primer site along with UMIs. TCRdb itself ran the 5' RACE reads through MiXCR, one entry per CDR3 protein. The repertoire includes 500,000 to 550,000 distinct CDR3 sequences, 21% of them detected once, and about a sixth sits in the top ten. The chain couples TRBV18 to TRBJ1-4; D is perhaps TRBD1 (5 bases). The sample here was PBMCs, taken 20 to 25 days after the first yellow fever vaccination. The TCR was taken from a man aged 18 to 29 who received the YFV17D yellow fever vaccine. This CDR3 is CASSQMGGATNEKLFF. In DNA form, the CDR3 reads TGTGCCAGCTCCCAAATGGGGGGTGCAACTAATGAAAAACTGTTTTTT.